The clone carrying this T cell receptor beta chain was picked up many times. The data originate from a study of early T cells in non-severe SARS-CoV-2 infection. CDR1 and CDR2 (germline): SGHVS, FNYEAQ. The V end lost 5 bases, the J end lost 6 bases, and 17 bases lay between the germline ends. There are 14 residues in the CDR3. The TCR library protocol was used to attach unique molecular identifiers. These identifiers were attached to individual cDNA molecules. TCRdb re-called the 5' RACE reads with MiXCR, one entry per CDR3 protein. The repertoire holds 74,000 or so distinct CDR3 sequences, with 10% to 15% as singletons.

This clonotype originated in an adult who was a healthcare worker with PCR-confirmed SARS-CoV-2 infection or an uninfected control (not recorded which). The J gene is TRBJ2-7, the V gene TRBV7-6; weak D call: TRBD2 (6 bases). The sequencing sample was made of whole blood. CDR3: CASSPDGGMGEQYF. The CDR3 nucleotides are TGTGCCAGCAGCCCCGACGGGGGAATGGGCGAGCAGTACTTC.